These 6 T cell receptor beta chains were all obtained from the same sample, sequenced in a study of OX40 agonist ivuxolimab in advanced cancers. The assay was immunoSEQ multiplex PCR, and TCRdb's table has in-frame clones only and misses some. The table includes approximately 84,000 clones, 94% detected once. This specimen consisted of CD4+ or CD8+ T cells sorted from blood, obtained in a trial of the OX40 agonist ivuxolimab. The receptors stem from an adult with an advanced solid tumor such as melanoma, head and neck, liver or kidney cancer.

The CDR3: CAWSFGAGQEKLFF. For the CDR3, the DNA is TGTGCCTGGAGTTTTGGGGCAGGGCAGGAAAAACTGTTTTTT. This chain joins TRBV30 and TRBJ1-4, with D perhaps TRBD1 (5 bases). Germline V gives CDR1 GTSNPN, CDR2 SVGIG (reference sequence). V was shortened by 2 bases and J by 8 bases, with 15 bases between the two germline ends. The CDR3 consists of 14 residues.

V and J are TRBV27 and TRBJ2-7; 8 bases are shared with TRBD1. Looked up from germline, CDR1 is MNHEY and CDR2 is SMNVEV (reference sequence). CDR3 length: 17 amino acids. V shed 2 bases and J 5 bases; nucleotides not matched to a gene: 14. The CDR3 DNA reads as TGTGCCAGCAGTTTAAAGATCAGGGGGACAGGATACCACGAGCAGTACTTC. It translates to CASSLKIRGTGYHEQYF.

The chain combines TRBV6-5 with TRBJ1-2; TRBD1 might be the D (6 bases). From germline, CDR1 is MNHEY and CDR2 SVGAGI. This CDR3 contains 15 residues. V was clipped by 6 bases and J by 0 bases, with 14 bases between them. The CDR3 region is CASSLPPGANYGYTF. CDR3 nucleotides: TGTGCCAGCAGCCTTCCACCAGGGGCTAACTATGGCTACACCTTC.

The genes are TRBV11-2 and TRBJ1-2; D not resolved. CDR1 and CDR2 from the germline V gene are SGHAT and FQNNGV. This CDR3 spans 13 amino acids. V was clipped by 4 bases and J by 5 bases, with 11 bases between them. CDR3 in DNA: TGTGCCAGCAGCTCCGGGTCGACTTATGGCTACACCTTC. The encoded protein is CASSSGSTYGYTF.

V is TRBV27 and J is TRBJ2-1; possible D gene TRBD1, 6 bases. Germline lookup yields CDR1 MNHEY and CDR2 SMNVEV (reference sequence). V lost 6 bases and J lost 3, with 15 bases in between. CDR3 size: 15 residues. CDR3 sequence reads: CASSSTGKYYNEQFF. The DNA of the CDR3 is TGTGCCAGCAGCTCTACAGGGAAATACTACAATGAGCAGTTCTTC.

The V call is TRBV11-2, the J call TRBJ1-6; D is unresolved. The CDR3 length is 15 residues. Trimming pared 3 bases from V and 5 bases from J, leaving 11 bases between. The germline CDR1 and CDR2 sequences are SGHAT and FQNNGV. The CDR3 DNA is TGTGCCAGCAGCTTGGGCTCAGGCCATAATTCACCCCTCCACTTT. Protein sequence: CASSLGSGHNSPLHF.